The 32 T cell receptor beta chains below come from one sample, sequenced in a study of T cells in Graves' hyperthyroidism and ophthalmopathy. Amplification of TCR beta CDR3 regions was performed using RNA transcripts as template. The primer set for the first-round RT-PCR of the TCR CDR3 was HTBI. TCRdb ran MiXCR on the multiplex PCR reads and lists one entry per CDR3 protein. The sample yields tens of thousands of distinct CDR3 sequences, roughly 56% seen once. Sequenced sample: peripheral blood or thyroid tissue (not recorded which). These receptors were collected from a man aged 18 to 35 with Graves' hyperthyroidism.

This clonotype was detected a few times. The rearrangement joins TRBV15 to TRBJ1-2; D call uncertain. Trimming took 0 bases from V and 4 from J, leaving 9 bases between them. Germline V lookup: CDR1 LNHNV, CDR2 YYDKDF (reference sequence). CDR3 length: 14 residues. This chain's CDR3 is CATSRERAVYGYTF. The CDR3, as DNA: TGTGCCACCAGCAGAGAGAGGGCAGTCTATGGCTACACCTTC.

This chain links TRBV2 with TRBJ2-7, with D possibly TRBD1 on 6 matching bases. Germline V gives CDR1 SNHLY, CDR2 FYNNEI. Trimming stripped 11 bases from V and 6 bases from J, with 17 bases between. The CDR3 is 12 residues long. The CDR3: CAAGRGAVEQYF. The CDR3 DNA is TGTGCCGCCGGCAGGGGAGCGGTCGAGCAGTACTTC.

By share of the sample, this clonotype is medium-sized. This chain links TRBV29-1 with TRBJ1-5; 10 bases map to TRBD1. This CDR3 contains 14 residues. CDR1 SQVTM and CDR2 ANQGSEA come from the germline V gene. Unmatched junction bases numbered 8, after V lost 7 bases and J lost 5 bases. CDR3 sequence: CSAQGQGSDQPQHF. DNA of the CDR3: TGCAGCGCCCAGGGACAGGGGAGCGATCAGCCCCAGCATTTT.

This clonotype was seen repeatedly, ten times or more. The chain links TRBV6-1 to TRBJ2-7; perhaps TRBD2 as D (5 bases). CDR3 length: 11 amino acids. Per germline, CDR1 MNHNS and CDR2 SASEGT. V gave up 8 bases and J gave up 4 bases, with 9 bases separating them. CDR3 region: CASLEGYEQYF. The CDR3 DNA sequence: TGTGCCAGCCTAGAGGGATACGAGCAGTACTTC.

This clonotype has a count of ten or more. This sequence joins TRBV16 and TRBJ1-3; D gene unclear. Germline V lookup: CDR1 KGHSY, CDR2 FQNENV. The CDR3 is 15 amino acids. V dropped 2 bases and J dropped 0 bases, with 8 bases sitting between them. The CDR3 coding sequence is TGTGCCAGCAGCCAAGAGGGTCTCTCTGGAAACACCATATATTTT. It translates to CASSQEGLSGNTIYF.

This clonotype has at least ten counts. The genes are TRBV29-1 and TRBJ2-7, with 12 bases that match TRBD2. The germline V gene encodes CDR1 SQVTM and CDR2 ANQGSEA. Trimming removed 3 bases from V and 7 bases from J; junction bases left unmatched: 4. The CDR3 extends over 13 amino acids. CDR3 sequence: CSVETSGSSEQYF. The CDR3 nucleotides are TGCAGCGTTGAGACTAGCGGGAGTAGTGAGCAGTACTTC.

This clonotype was detected many times. DNA of the CDR3: TGTGCCAGCAGGAAACCTAGGACAGGCGATCAGCCCCAGCATTTT. It is translated as CASRKPRTGDQPQHF. The gene calls are TRBV6-5 and TRBJ1-5, with 7 positions matching TRBD1. The CDR3 is 15 amino acids. The V gene end was trimmed by 6 bases and the J gene end by 5 bases; junction bases not matched to a gene: 10. Germline V gene sequence: CDR1 MNHEY, CDR2 SVGAGI.

This chain connects TRBV29-1 to TRBJ2-2; the match to TRBD2 covers 9 bases. The CDR3 is 13 amino acids. Germline trimming cut 3 bases from V and 5 bases from J; bases unmatched to any gene: 1. Germline loops: CDR1 SQVTM, CDR2 ANQGSEA. The CDR3 spells CSVEAGGTGELFF. CDR3 nucleotide sequence: TGCAGCGTTGAGGCGGGGGGGACCGGGGAGCTGTTTTTT.

The chain is built from TRBV9 and TRBJ1-6, with D perhaps matching TRBD1 (5 bases). Germline V gene sequence: CDR1 SGDLS, CDR2 YYNGEE. This CDR3 is built from 14 residues. With 9 bases removed from V and 8 bases from J, the gap between germline ends came to 18 bases. For the CDR3, the DNA is TGTGCCATCACCCCGGATAAGGGACATTCACCCCTCCACTTT. Amino acids: CAITPDKGHSPLHF.

The gene calls are TRBV5-4 and TRBJ1-2; D is possibly TRBD1 (5 bases). This CDR3 has 13 amino acids. The V and J ends lost 2 bases and 6 bases respectively, with 11 bases between them. Germline values: CDR1 SGHNT, CDR2 YYREEE (reference sequence). CDR3 nucleotides: TGTGCCAGCAGCTTAAGGGGAAACGATGGCTACACCTTC. The encoded protein is CASSLRGNDGYTF.

This chain uses TRBV7-7 with TRBJ2-5; possible D gene TRBD1, 6 bases. Germline lookup yields CDR1 SSHAT and CDR2 FNYEAQ (reference sequence). The CDR3 loop spans 12 amino acids. Trimming cost V 5 bases and J 12 bases, with 16 bases left between them. In DNA form, the CDR3 reads TGTGCCAGCAGCACCAGGGACACCGGGGAGTACTTC. This sequence encodes CASSTRDTGEYF.

The rearrangement joins TRBV7-2 to TRBJ2-5, with 9 positions matching TRBD1. CDR1 SGHTA and CDR2 FQGNSA come from the germline V gene. Germline trimming cut 4 bases from V and 5 bases from J; bases unmatched to any gene: 11. This CDR3 is 16 amino acids long. DNA of the CDR3: TGTGCCAGCAGCTACAGGGGGCAGGGGGCGGGGGAGACCCAGTACTTC. Its translation is CASSYRGQGAGETQYF.

The J gene is TRBJ2-5, the V gene TRBV2; 9 bases fit TRBD1. CDR3 length: 16 residues. The trim removed 8 bases at V and 4 bases at J, leaving 14 bases unmatched. Per germline, CDR1 SNHLY and CDR2 FYNNEI. DNA of the CDR3: TGTGCCAGCGTGGACAGGGGCGTCGGGCGGCGAGAGACCCAGTACTTC. This gives the protein CASVDRGVGRRETQYF.

The chain recombines TRBV12-3 or TRBV12-4 with TRBJ2-7; 7 nucleotides agree with TRBD2. The CDR3 is 13 amino acids. V gave up 4 bases and J gave up 3 bases; unmatched junction bases: 3. The CDR3 DNA sequence: TGTGCCAGCAGTTGGGGGGACTACTACGAGCAGTACTTC. This translates into CASSWGDYYEQYF.

The rearrangement uses TRBV5-1 and TRBJ1-1, with TRBD1 identical over 7 bases. The length of the CDR3 is 13 residues. Trimming at V came to 7 bases and at J to 0 bases, leaving 3 bases not matched to a gene. From germline, CDR1 is SGHRS and CDR2 YFSETQ. The CDR3 sequence: CASGDRMNTEAFF. In DNA form, the CDR3 reads TGCGCCAGCGGGGACAGAATGAACACTGAAGCTTTCTTT.

About this clonotype itself: An end of the junction differs from the germline gene, which may be a read error. The chain carries TRBV20-1 and TRBJ1-5; D call uncertain. Germline V lookup: CDR1 DFQATT, CDR2 SNEGSKA (reference sequence). The CDR3 runs 12 residues. CDR3 sequence reads: CGARDRDQPQRF. The CDR3 coding sequence is TGCGGTGCTAGAGATCGCGACCAGCCCCAGCGTTTT.

There are many counts of this clonotype. V is TRBV10-3 and J is TRBJ2-3; 9 bases agree with TRBD1. Per the germline V gene, CDR1 is ENHRY and CDR2 is SYGVKD. V was clipped by 2 bases and J by 4 bases; unmatched bases: 7. CDR3 length: 16 amino acids. The CDR3 sequence is CAISEGTGSWADTQYF. In nucleotides, the CDR3 is TGTGCCATCAGTGAGGGGACAGGGAGTTGGGCAGATACGCAGTATTTT.

There are many counts of this clonotype. The chain combines TRBV4-2 with TRBJ1-1, with D possibly matching TRBD1 (6 bases). This CDR3 region has 14 residues. Trimming took off 1 base at V and 6 bases at J, with 12 bases between the two ends. Per germline, CDR1 LGHNA and CDR2 YNFKEQ. This CDR3 reads CASSQVGGGAEAFF. CDR3 bases: TGTGCCAGCAGCCAAGTGGGAGGGGGTGCTGAAGCTTTCTTT.

The gene calls are TRBV6-2 or TRBV6-3 and TRBJ1-5; maybe TRBD1 (6 bases). Germline V gene data show CDR1 as MNHEY and CDR2 as SVGEGT. The CDR3 runs to 17 residues. Trimming took 6 bases from V and 1 from J, leaving 19 bases between them. CDR3 residues: CASRLRGGVESNQPQHF. The DNA of the CDR3 is TGTGCCAGCAGACTAAGGGGGGGAGTGGAAAGCAATCAGCCCCAGCATTTT.

This clonotype was observed many times. The rearrangement links TRBV12-3 or TRBV12-4 to TRBJ1-4; D perhaps matches TRBD1 (5 bases). Trimming stripped 4 bases from V and 2 bases from J, with 20 bases between. The CDR3 runs 18 residues. The CDR3 bases are TGTGCCAGCAGTTCTACCTACGGCGGGGCGTGGACTAATGAAAAACTGTTTTTT. Protein product: CASSSTYGGAWTNEKLFF.

With regard to this clonotype: This may arise from a read error, as a much more abundant clone is one base away. This chain joins TRBV15 and TRBJ1-1, with D unresolved. The CDR3 contains 13 residues. CDR1 is LNHNV, CDR2 YYDKDF, per germline (reference sequence). CDR3 DNA sequence: TGTGCCACCAACAGAGTAGGGAACACTGAAGCTTTCTTT. Its protein product is CATNRVGNTEAFF.

The gene calls are TRBV7-2 and TRBJ2-5, with 15 bases lining up with TRBD2. The CDR3 is made up of 16 amino acids. Germline CDR1 is SGHTA and CDR2 is FQGNSA. J lost 5 bases, V lost 4 bases, and 5 bases had no gene match. In nucleotides, the CDR3 is TGTGCCAGCAGCTACGGACTAGCGGGGGGGCAGGAGACCCAGTACTTC. Translation gives CASSYGLAGGQETQYF.

The CDR3 spells CASSMTSGRRGYEQYF. CDR3 nucleotides: TGTGCCAGCAGCATGACTAGCGGGAGGCGGGGCTACGAGCAGTACTTC. The chain carries TRBV7-2 and TRBJ2-7; 13 nucleotides align to TRBD2. This CDR3 comprises 16 residues. V was pared by 5 bases and J by 3 bases, with 7 bases of the junction left unmatched. Germline V gives CDR1 SGHTA, CDR2 FQGNSA.

This clonotype appeared a few times. The chain couples TRBV29-1 to TRBJ1-4; TRBD1 agrees at 8 bases. The V and J ends lost 5 bases and 8 bases, in that order; junction bases with no gene match: 7. Germline V CDR1 and CDR2: SQVTM, ANQGSEA. CDR3 length equals 13 residues. The CDR3 here is CSVIGQGAEKLFF. The CDR3 DNA is TGCAGCGTTATAGGACAGGGAGCGGAAAAACTGTTTTTT.

This clonotype showed up many times. One end of the junction varies from germline; a read error may be responsible. The chain links TRBV6-2 or TRBV6-3 to TRBJ1-1; a possible D gene is TRBD1 (6 bases). CDR1 and CDR2 (germline): MNHEY, SVGEGT. The CDR3 sequence is 15 residues long. This chain's CDR3 is CASSDSGTPNTEAFF. Written as DNA, the CDR3 is TGTGCCAGCAGTGACTCCGGGACACCGAACACTGAAGCTTTCTTT.

The chain uses TRBV7-2 and TRBJ2-5, with 7 nucleotides matching TRBD1. The CDR3 length is 13 residues. Germline CDR1 reads SGHTA; CDR2 reads FQGNSA. V lost 5 bases to trimming and J lost 6 bases; unmatched junction nucleotides: 6. Here the CDR3 reads CASSAQGSKTQYF. The DNA for the CDR3 is TGTGCCAGCAGCGCACAGGGGTCGAAGACCCAGTACTTC.

The chain joins TRBV11-2 to TRBJ2-7; TRBD1 matches at 11 bases. J gave up 2 bases and V 5 bases, and 5 bases lay outside the gene matches. The germline CDR1 and CDR2 sequences are SGHAT and FQNNGV. The CDR3 covers 15 residues. The CDR3 sequence: CASSPGQGATYEQYF. The CDR3 DNA is TGTGCCAGCAGCCCTGGACAGGGGGCCACCTACGAGCAGTACTTC.

This clonotype has a handful of counts. The rearrangement joins TRBV10-3 to TRBJ2-7, with D hard to call. Germline V gene sequence: CDR1 ENHRY, CDR2 SYGVKD. Trimming removed 1 base at V and 2 bases at J, with 9 bases between. The CDR3 runs to 14 residues. The CDR3 is CAISELWKPYEQYF. The CDR3 nucleotides are TGTGCCATCAGTGAGTTGTGGAAGCCCTACGAGCAGTACTTC.

This rearrangement joins TRBV19 to TRBJ1-6; D is ambiguous. Trimming shortened V by 9 bases and J by 5 bases, and 14 bases separated the two germline ends. The CDR3 spans 14 residues. Germline V lookup: CDR1 LNHDA, CDR2 SQIVND (reference sequence). In nucleotides, the CDR3 is TGTGCCAGCAAACTCAGAGACCATAATTCACCCCTCCACTTT. Residues: CASKLRDHNSPLHF.

The chain employs TRBV29-1 and TRBJ2-7; D is ambiguous. The CDR3 is 12 amino acids. V was trimmed by 4 bases and J by 2 bases, leaving 9 bases between them. Germline assignment: CDR1 SQVTM and CDR2 ANQGSEA. The CDR3 bases are TGCAGCGTTGCGGGTACTCCCTACGAGCAGTACTTC. Protein product: CSVAGTPYEQYF.

The chain uses TRBV10-3 and TRBJ1-5, with D maybe TRBD1 (5 bases). The V end was cut by 3 bases, the J end by 3 bases, with 9 bases between. CDR1 ENHRY and CDR2 SYGVKD come from the germline V gene. This CDR3 is 14 amino acids long. The chain's CDR3 is CAISDRGDNQPQHF. CDR3 nucleotide sequence: TGTGCCATCAGTGATCGAGGGGACAATCAGCCCCAGCATTTT.

This rearrangement joins TRBV2 to TRBJ1-1; no clear D. There are 14 residues in the CDR3. Per the germline V gene, CDR1 is SNHLY and CDR2 is FYNNEI. V dropped 7 bases and J dropped 0 bases, with 12 bases sitting between them. The CDR3 bases are TGTGCCAGCACCCCCGTGAACATGAACACTGAAGCTTTCTTT. Amino acid sequence: CASTPVNMNTEAFF.